This is a list of T cell receptor beta chains from one sample in a study of T cells in Graves' hyperthyroidism and ophthalmopathy. TCRdb re-called the multiplex PCR reads through MiXCR, storing one row per CDR3 protein. The table has 490,000 or so distinct CDR3 sequences, 20% to 25% seen once. The sample comprised blood. These receptors were collected from a woman aged 70-85 years with Graves' ophthalmopathy. CDR3s include the opening cysteine and the closing phenylalanine or tryptophan. The order of the fields is CDR3 length, clone size, V gene, J gene, CDR3 protein. Expanded clones get a size class; other rows say once, few or many, or leave the size out.

>14|few|TRBV7-8|TRBJ1-4
CASSLEARGEKLFF
>14|many|TRBV11-2|TRBJ1-1
CASSLGGGTAEAFF
>15|.|TRBV28|TRBJ2-7
CASRSPPGSSYEQYF
>16|once|TRBV27|TRBJ2-7
CASSLSLGLAGGEQYF
>15|many|TRBV7-9|TRBJ2-3
CASSSWQPPTDTQYF
>15|.|TRBV7-8|TRBJ2-1
CASSLRGRTDNEQFF
>13|few|TRBV20-1|TRBJ1-4
CSARVAVSEKLFF
>14|few|TRBV28|TRBJ2-5
CASSLEQGQETQYF
>14|few|TRBV7-9|TRBJ2-4
CASSLRREKDIQYF
>12|.|TRBV3-1|TRBJ1-1
CASSQDPTEAFF
>15|few|TRBV11-2|TRBJ2-3
CASSFIGTQQGTQYF
>15|.|TRBV7-2|TRBJ2-7
CASSSRIGRAYEQYF
>15|.|TRBV7-2|TRBJ2-7
CASSLELAGRGEQYF
>10|.|TRBV29-1|TRBJ2-7
CSVEGGEQYF
>13|few|TRBV12-3/TRBV12-4|TRBJ1-2
CASSSMDRVGYTF
>15|few|TRBV5-1|TRBJ2-2
CASSARQGNTGELFF
>14|.|TRBV27|TRBJ1-4
CASSVWGTNEKLFF
>14|few|TRBV20-1|TRBJ2-1
CSASGTSSYNEQFF
>17|.|TRBV12-3/TRBV12-4|TRBJ2-1
CASSGGGGLAGGMEQFF
>12|few|TRBV29-1|TRBJ1-2
CSVETGLYGYTF
>15|few|TRBV6-1|TRBJ2-1
CASTVAGGTGGEQFF
>15|.|TRBV10-3|TRBJ2-5
CAISTASGRGETQYF
>12|many|TRBV12-3/TRBV12-4|TRBJ1-2
CASSFGPSGYTF
>16|.|TRBV6-1|TRBJ1-6
CASNLGRGGLFSPLHF
>14|many|TRBV10-3|TRBJ2-7
CATKGQDYSYEQYF
>17|.|TRBV27|TRBJ1-2
CASSFPSRDLPNYGYTF
>14|.|TRBV6-1|TRBJ1-4
CASKQFGGNEKLFF
>13|.|TRBV12-3/TRBV12-4|TRBJ2-3
CASTTAKTDTQYF
>15|few|TRBV2|TRBJ2-3
CAGSELVAGVDTQYF
>16|many|TRBV2|TRBJ2-3
CASSEALGLNTDTQYF
>14|many|TRBV2|TRBJ1-5
CASSEIGYNQPQHF
>14|few|TRBV6-2/TRBV6-3|TRBJ1-5
CASSYRQGGQPQHF
>14|many|TRBV11-2|TRBJ2-7
CASSLSSGSYEQYF
>17|few|TRBV10-3|TRBJ2-7
CATSLGLAGFGGPEQYF
>14|few|TRBV29-1|TRBJ2-1
CSVSLSSGRAEQFF
>9|few|TRBV20-1|TRBJ2-5
CSAMETQYF
>17|few|TRBV11-3|TRBJ1-5
CASSLDLNRVSNQPQHF
>14|few|TRBV2|TRBJ1-2
CASRLQELNYGYTF
>12|.|TRBV5-1|TRBJ1-5
CASPPLHQPQHF
>12|few|TRBV12-5|TRBJ1-1
CASGFGRSEAFF
>14|few|TRBV5-1|TRBJ1-4
CASRSTPDNEKLFF
>18|few|TRBV12-3/TRBV12-4|TRBJ2-1
CASSHPVRGQSSYNEQFF
>15|few|TRBV6-1|TRBJ2-1
CATKTGSSSYNEQFF
>18|few|TRBV10-1|TRBJ2-7
CASSESTKGLAESYEQYF
>15|many|TRBV2|TRBJ2-5
CASSGAGARQETQYF
>14|many|TRBV6-1|TRBJ1-1
CASRKSQGNTEAFF
>15|.|TRBV15|TRBJ1-4
CATSRDSSGSEKLFF
>15|.|TRBV11-2|TRBJ1-1
CAGSRDPSMNTEAFF
>15|.|TRBV5-1|TRBJ1-1
CASSLYQGGGTEAFF
>15|many|TRBV7-2|TRBJ1-1
CASSLGFRVGTEAFF
>13|.|TRBV20-1|TRBJ2-2
CSASGANTGELFF
>15|.|TRBV29-1|TRBJ1-4
CSVGQPGQRNEKLFF
>16|many|TRBV20-1|TRBJ2-7
CSAREERSGDYYEQYF
>14|.|TRBV2|TRBJ2-5
CASTLQGARETQYF
>18|few|TRBV7-8|TRBJ2-1
CASSLGRVWGSRNNEQFF
>14|.|TRBV5-1|TRBJ2-3
CASHVDRSTDTQYF
>17|many|TRBV6-2/TRBV6-3|TRBJ2-7
CASSYSGLAGVAIEQYF